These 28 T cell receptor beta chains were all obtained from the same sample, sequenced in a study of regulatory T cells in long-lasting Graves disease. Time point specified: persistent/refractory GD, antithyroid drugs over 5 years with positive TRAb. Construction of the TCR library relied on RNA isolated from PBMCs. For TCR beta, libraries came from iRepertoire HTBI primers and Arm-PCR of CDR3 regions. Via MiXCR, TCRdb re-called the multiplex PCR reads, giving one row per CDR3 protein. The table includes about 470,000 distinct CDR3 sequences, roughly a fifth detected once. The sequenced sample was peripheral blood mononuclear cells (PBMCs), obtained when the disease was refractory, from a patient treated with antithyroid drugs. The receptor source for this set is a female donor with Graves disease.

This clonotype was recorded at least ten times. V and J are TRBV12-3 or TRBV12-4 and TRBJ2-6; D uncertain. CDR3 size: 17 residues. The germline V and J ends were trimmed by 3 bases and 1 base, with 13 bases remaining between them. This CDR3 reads CASSFKGGDSGANVLTF. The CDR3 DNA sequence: TGTGCCAGCAGTTTCAAGGGTGGGGATTCTGGGGCCAACGTCCTGACTTTC.

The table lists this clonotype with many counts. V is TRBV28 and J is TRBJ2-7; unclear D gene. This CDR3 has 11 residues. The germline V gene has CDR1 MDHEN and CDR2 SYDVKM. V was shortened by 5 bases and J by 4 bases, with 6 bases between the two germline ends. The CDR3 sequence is CASSRRYEQYF. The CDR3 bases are TGTGCCAGCAGTCGACGGTACGAGCAGTACTTC.

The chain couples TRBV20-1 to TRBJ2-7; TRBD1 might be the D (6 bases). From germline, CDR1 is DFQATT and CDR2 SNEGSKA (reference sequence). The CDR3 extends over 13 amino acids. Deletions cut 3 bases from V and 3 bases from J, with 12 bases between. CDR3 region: CSARWRTVYEQYF. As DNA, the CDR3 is TGCAGTGCTAGGTGGAGGACAGTCTACGAGCAGTACTTC.

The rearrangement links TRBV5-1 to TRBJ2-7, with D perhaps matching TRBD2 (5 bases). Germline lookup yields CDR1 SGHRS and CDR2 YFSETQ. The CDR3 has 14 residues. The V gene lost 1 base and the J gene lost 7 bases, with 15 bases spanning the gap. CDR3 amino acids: CASSLSPLSGEQYF. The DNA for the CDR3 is TGCGCCAGCAGCTTGTCCCCTCTGTCGGGGGAGCAGTACTTC.

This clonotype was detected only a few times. The CDR3 spells CATSPSGTRNTQYF. Written as DNA, the CDR3 is TGTGCCACCAGCCCTAGCGGGACGAGGAATACGCAGTATTTT. This chain uses TRBV15 with TRBJ2-3; 9 bases match TRBD2. The CDR3 totals 14 residues. V lost 5 bases, J lost 7 bases, and 7 bases stayed unmatched. Germline values: CDR1 LNHNV, CDR2 YYDKDF (reference sequence).

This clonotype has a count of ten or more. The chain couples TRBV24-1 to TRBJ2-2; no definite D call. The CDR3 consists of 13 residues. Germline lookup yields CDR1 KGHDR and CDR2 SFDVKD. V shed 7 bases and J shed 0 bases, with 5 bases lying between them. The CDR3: CATRTTNTGELFF. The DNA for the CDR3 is TGTGCCACCAGGACAACGAACACCGGGGAGCTGTTTTTT.

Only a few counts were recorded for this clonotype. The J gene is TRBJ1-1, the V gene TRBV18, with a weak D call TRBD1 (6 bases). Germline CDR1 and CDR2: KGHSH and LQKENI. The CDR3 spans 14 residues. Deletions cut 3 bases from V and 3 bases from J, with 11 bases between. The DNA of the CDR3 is TGTGCCAGCTCACCGACCGGGACACACACTGAAGCTTTCTTT. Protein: CASSPTGTHTEAFF.

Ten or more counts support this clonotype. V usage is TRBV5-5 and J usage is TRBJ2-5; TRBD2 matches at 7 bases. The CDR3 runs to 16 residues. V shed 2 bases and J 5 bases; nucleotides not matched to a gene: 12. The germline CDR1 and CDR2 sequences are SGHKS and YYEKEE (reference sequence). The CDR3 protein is CASSLSLAEGGETQYF. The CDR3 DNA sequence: TGTGCCAGCAGCTTATCCCTAGCGGAGGGCGGGGAGACCCAGTACTTC.

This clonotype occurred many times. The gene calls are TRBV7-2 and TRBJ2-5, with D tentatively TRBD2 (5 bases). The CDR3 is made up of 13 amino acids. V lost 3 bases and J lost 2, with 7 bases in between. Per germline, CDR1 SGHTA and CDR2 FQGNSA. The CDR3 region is CASSLRVQETQYF. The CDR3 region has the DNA TGTGCCAGCAGCTTGAGGGTTCAAGAGACCCAGTACTTC.

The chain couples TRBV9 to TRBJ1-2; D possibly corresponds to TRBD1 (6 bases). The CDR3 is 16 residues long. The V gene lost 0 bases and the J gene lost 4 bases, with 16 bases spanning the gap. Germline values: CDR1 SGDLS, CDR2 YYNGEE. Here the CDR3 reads CASSVVAAGAGYGYTF. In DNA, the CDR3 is TGTGCCAGCAGCGTAGTAGCGGCAGGGGCTGGCTATGGCTACACCTTC.

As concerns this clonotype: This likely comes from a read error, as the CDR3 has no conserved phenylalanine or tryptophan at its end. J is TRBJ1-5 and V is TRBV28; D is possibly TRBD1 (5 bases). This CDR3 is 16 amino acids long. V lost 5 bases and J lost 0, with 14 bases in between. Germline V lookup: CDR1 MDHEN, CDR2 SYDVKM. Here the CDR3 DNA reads TGTGCCAGCAGTCCCGGGACCTTTTATAGCAATCAGCCCCAGCATTCT. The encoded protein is CASSPGTFYSNQPQHS.

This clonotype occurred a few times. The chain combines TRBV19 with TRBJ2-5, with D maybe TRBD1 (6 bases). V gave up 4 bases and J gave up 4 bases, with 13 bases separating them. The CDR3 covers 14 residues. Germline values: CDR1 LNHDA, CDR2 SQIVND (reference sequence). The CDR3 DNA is TGTGCCAGTAGTACTTCAGGGGCAAGAGAGACCCAGTACTTC. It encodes CASSTSGARETQYF. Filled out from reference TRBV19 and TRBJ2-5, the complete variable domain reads DGGITQSPKYLFRKEGQNVTLSCEQNLNHDAMYWYRQDPGQGLRLIYYSQIVNDFQKGDIAEGYSVSREKKESFPLTVTSAQKNPTAFYLCASSTSGARETQYFGPGTRLLVL.

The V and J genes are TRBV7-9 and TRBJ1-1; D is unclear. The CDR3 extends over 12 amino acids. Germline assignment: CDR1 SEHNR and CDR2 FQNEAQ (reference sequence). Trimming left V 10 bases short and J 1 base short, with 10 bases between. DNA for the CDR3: TGTGCCACCCGACCGAAGAACACTGAAGCTTTCTTT. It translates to CATRPKNTEAFF.

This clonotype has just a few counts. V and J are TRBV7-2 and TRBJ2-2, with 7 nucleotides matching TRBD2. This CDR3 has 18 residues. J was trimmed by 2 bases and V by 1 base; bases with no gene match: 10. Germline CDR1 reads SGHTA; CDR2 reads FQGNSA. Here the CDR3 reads CASSLGRGREGNTGELFF. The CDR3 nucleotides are TGTGCCAGCAGCTTAGGGAGGGGTAGGGAGGGTAACACCGGGGAGCTGTTTTTT.

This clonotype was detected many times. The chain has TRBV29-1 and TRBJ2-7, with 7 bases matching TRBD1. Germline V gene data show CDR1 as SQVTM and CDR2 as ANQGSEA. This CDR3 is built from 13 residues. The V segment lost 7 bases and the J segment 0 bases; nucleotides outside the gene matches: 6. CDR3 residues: CSALQGNSYEQYF. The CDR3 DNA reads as TGCAGCGCCTTACAGGGGAACTCCTACGAGCAGTACTTC.

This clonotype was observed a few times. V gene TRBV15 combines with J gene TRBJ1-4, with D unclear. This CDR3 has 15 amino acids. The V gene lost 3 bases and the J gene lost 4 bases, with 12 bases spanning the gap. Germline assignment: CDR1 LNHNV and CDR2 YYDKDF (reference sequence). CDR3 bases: TGTGCCACCAGCAGGGCAATGATTATTAATGAAAAACTGTTTTTT. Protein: CATSRAMIINEKLFF.

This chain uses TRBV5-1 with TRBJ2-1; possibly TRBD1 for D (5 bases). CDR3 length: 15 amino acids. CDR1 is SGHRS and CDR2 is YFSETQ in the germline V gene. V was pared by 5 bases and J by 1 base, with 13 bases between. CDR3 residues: CASRGASVSYNEQFF. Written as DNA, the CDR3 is TGCGCCAGCAGAGGGGCCTCTGTTTCCTACAATGAGCAGTTCTTC.

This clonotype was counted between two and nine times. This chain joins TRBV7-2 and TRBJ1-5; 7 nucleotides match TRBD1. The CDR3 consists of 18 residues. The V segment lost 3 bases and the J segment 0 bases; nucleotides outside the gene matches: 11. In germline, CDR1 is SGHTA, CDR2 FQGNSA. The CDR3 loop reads CASSFPRDRPNSNQPQHF. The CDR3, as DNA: TGTGCCAGCAGCTTCCCCCGGGACAGACCTAATAGCAATCAGCCCCAGCATTTT.

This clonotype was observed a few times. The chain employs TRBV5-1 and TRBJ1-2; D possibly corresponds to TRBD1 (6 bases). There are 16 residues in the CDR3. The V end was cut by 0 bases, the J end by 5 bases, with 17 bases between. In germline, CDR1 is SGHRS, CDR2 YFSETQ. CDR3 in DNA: TGCGCCAGCAGCTTGGAATTTCCGGGGGCGCGTTATGGCTACACCTTC. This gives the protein CASSLEFPGARYGYTF. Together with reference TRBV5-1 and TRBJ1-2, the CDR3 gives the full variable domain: KAGVTQTPRYLIKTRGQQVTLSCSPISGHRSVSWYQQTPGQGLQFLFEYFSETQRNKGNFPGRFSGRQFSNSRSEMNVSTLELGDSALYLCASSLEFPGARYGYTFGSGTRLTVV.

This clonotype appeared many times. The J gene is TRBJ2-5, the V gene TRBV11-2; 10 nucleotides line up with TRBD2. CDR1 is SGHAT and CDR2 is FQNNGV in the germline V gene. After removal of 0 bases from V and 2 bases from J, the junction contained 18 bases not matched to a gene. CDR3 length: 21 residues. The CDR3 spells CASSLDPGYAHLAGGQETQYF. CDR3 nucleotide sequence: TGTGCCAGCAGCTTAGATCCCGGATACGCGCACTTAGCGGGGGGACAAGAGACCCAGTACTTC. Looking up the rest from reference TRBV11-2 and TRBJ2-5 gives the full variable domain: EAGVAQSPRYKIIEKRQSVAFWCNPISGHATLYWYQQILGQGPKLLIQFQNNGVVDDSQLPKDRFSAERLKGVDSTLKIQPAKLEDSAVYLCASSLDPGYAHLAGGQETQYFGPGTRLLVL.

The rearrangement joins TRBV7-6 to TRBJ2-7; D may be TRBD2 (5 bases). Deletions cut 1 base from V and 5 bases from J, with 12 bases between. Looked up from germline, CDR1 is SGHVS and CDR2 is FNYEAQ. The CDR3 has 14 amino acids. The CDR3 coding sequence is TGTGCCAGCAGCTTAGAGTCGGGAAACAACGAGCAGTACTTC. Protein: CASSLESGNNEQYF.

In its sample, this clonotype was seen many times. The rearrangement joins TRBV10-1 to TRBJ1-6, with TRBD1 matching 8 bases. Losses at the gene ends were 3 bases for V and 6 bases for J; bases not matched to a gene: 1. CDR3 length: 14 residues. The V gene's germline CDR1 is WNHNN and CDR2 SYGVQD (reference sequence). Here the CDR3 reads CASSDGQGNSPLHF. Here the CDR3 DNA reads TGCGCCAGCAGTGATGGACAGGGTAATTCACCCCTCCACTTT.

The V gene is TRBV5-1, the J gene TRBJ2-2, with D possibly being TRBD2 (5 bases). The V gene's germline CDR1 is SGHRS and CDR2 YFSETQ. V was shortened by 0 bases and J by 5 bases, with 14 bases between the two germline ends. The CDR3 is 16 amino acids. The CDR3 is CASSLAGKGWTGELFF. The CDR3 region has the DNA TGCGCCAGCAGCTTGGCCGGGAAAGGTTGGACCGGGGAGCTGTTTTTT.

Here the CDR3 DNA reads TGTGCCAGCAGTTACGATTCGGGGCAGTTCGAGCAGTACTTC. Translated, it gives CASSYDSGQFEQYF. The rearrangement joins TRBV6-5 to TRBJ2-7, with D perhaps matching TRBD1 or TRBD2 (5 bases each). The ends were cut back, 2 bases at V and 6 bases at J, with 14 bases in the middle. This CDR3 is built from 14 residues. Per the germline V gene, CDR1 is MNHEY and CDR2 is SVGAGI.

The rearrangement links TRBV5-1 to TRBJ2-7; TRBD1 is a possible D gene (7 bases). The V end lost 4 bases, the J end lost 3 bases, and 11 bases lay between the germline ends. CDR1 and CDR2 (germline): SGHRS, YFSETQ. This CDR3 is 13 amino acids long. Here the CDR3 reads CASSAGQNYEQYF. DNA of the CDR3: TGCGCCAGCAGCGCGGGACAGAACTACGAGCAGTACTTC.

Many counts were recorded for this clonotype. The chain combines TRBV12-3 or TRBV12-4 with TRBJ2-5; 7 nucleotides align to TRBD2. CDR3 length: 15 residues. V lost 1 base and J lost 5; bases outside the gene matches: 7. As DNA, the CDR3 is TGTGCCAGCAGTTTAGGGGGGACTACTCGCGAGACCCAGTACTTC. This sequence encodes CASSLGGTTRETQYF.

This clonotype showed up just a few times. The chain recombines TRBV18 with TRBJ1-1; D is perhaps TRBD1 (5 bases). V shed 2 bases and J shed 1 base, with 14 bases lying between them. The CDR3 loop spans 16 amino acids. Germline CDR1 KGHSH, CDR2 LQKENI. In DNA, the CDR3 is TGTGCCAGCTCACCAGGGACTCAGGAAGAGAACACTGAAGCTTTCTTT. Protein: CASSPGTQEENTEAFF. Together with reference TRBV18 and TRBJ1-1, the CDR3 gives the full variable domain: NAGVMQNPRHLVRRRGQEARLRCSPMKGHSHVYWYRQLPEEGLKFMVYLQKENIIDESGMPKERFSAEFPKEGPSILRIQQVVRGDSAAYFCASSPGTQEENTEAFFGQGTRLTVV.

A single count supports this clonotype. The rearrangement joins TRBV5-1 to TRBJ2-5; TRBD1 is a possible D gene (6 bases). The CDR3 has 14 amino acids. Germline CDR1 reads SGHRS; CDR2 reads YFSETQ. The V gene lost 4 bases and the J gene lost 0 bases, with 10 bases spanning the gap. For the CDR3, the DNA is TGCGCCAGCAGCACAGGGACGAACCAAGAGACCCAGTACTTC. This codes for CASSTGTNQETQYF.